Described below is a single T cell receptor (beta chain) sequence and its context. Antigen unknown. The conserved phenylalanine or tryptophan normally closing the CDR3 is absent here, so this likely arose from a read error. The trim removed 2 bases at V and 9 bases at J, leaving 1 base unmatched. The CDR3 covers 13 residues. Priming with a constant-region primer yielded TCR beta cDNA from about 450 ng total RNA. Slightly modified ARM-PCR with three nested multiplex PCR rounds yielded TCR beta libraries. The two initial PCR rounds, about 9 cycles each, used TRBV1-TRBV30 forward and C-beta reverse primers. TCRdb re-analysed the multiplex PCR reads in MiXCR, keeping a single row per CDR3 protein. The profile shows over 250,000 distinct CDR3 sequences, about three fifths of them singletons. The sample comes from a study of tumor-infiltrating lymphocytes in primary liver carcinoma. For blood RNA, unsorted whole blood served as the source, and germline DNA was extracted too.

Notes on the study in general: Less overlap was seen in tumor-adjacent and tumor-blood pairs than in tumor region pairs. Because of bulk unsorted sampling, CD4+ and CD8+ repertoires were not subjected to comparison.

The source of this sequence is a woman in her twenties or thirties with primary liver carcinoma and hepatitis B virus infection. Sequencing input: peripheral blood. The rearrangement uses TRBV12-3 or TRBV12-4 and TRBJ2-2; 9 nucleotides match TRBD2. CDR3 DNA: TGTGCCAGCAGTTTACTAGCGGGATGGGAGCTGTTTATT. As protein: CASSLLAGWELFI.